Listed here are 15 T cell receptor beta chains from one sample, sequenced in a study of blood T cell repertoires in COVID-19. Generated by immunoSEQ multiplex PCR, the TCRdb table keeps only in-frame clones and is missing some. The sample lists about 160,000 clones; less than 90% were seen once. Sequencing was done on a sample of PBMCs or T cells enriched from blood (not recorded which). Receptor source: a woman between 50 and 59 years old who had recovered from COVID-19.

V and J are TRBV7-9 and TRBJ1-5; perhaps TRBD1 as D (6 bases). Germline CDR1 reads SEHNR; CDR2 reads FQNEAQ (reference sequence). The CDR3 contains 15 residues. V dropped 2 bases and J dropped 4 bases, with 12 bases sitting between them. Written as DNA, the CDR3 is TGTGCCAGCAGCTTATCGGGGGGGCAGAATCAGCCCCAGCATTTT. It codes for CASSLSGGQNQPQHF.

The chain has TRBV5-4 and TRBJ2-2, with 7 bases lining up with TRBD1. The CDR3 sequence is 16 residues long. The V gene end was trimmed by 4 bases and the J gene end by 7 bases; junction bases not matched to a gene: 13. Germline-derived CDR1 and CDR2 are SGHNT and YYREEE (reference sequence). CDR3 bases: TGTGCCAGCAGCCCCTCGAAACACAGGGACAGCGGGGAGCTGTTTTTT. It translates to CASSPSKHRDSGELFF.

The chain employs TRBV5-1 and TRBJ2-5; no definite D call. Germline CDR1 reads SGHRS; CDR2 reads YFSETQ. V was shortened by 0 bases and J by 2 bases, with 8 bases between the two germline ends. There are 14 residues in the CDR3. The chain's CDR3 is CASSLESSQETQYF. CDR3 sequence (DNA): TGCGCCAGCAGCTTGGAGAGCTCGCAAGAGACCCAGTACTTC.

The chain carries TRBV5-1 and TRBJ2-7; 11 bases fit TRBD2. CDR1 is SGHRS and CDR2 is YFSETQ in the germline V gene. Trimming at V came to 0 bases and at J to 3 bases, leaving 8 bases not matched to a gene. This CDR3 comprises 17 residues. The CDR3 DNA is TGCGCCAGCAGCTTGGGACTAGCGGGAAACTCCTTCTACGAGCAGTACGTC. It is translated as CASSLGLAGNSFYEQYV.

The chain combines TRBV9 with TRBJ2-5; possible D gene TRBD1, 5 bases. The germline V and J ends were trimmed by 4 bases and 5 bases, with 9 bases remaining between them. Looked up from germline, CDR1 is SGDLS and CDR2 is YYNGEE. The CDR3 contains 12 residues. The CDR3 nucleotides are TGTGCCAGCAGCAAGGCAGGGGAGACCCAGTACTTC. Amino acids: CASSKAGETQYF.

This CDR3 reads CAWGRRTTNYGYTF. The DNA for the CDR3 is TGTGCCTGGGGTCGTAGGACAACTAACTATGGCTACACCTTC. The chain carries TRBV30 and TRBJ1-2, with D possibly matching TRBD1 (5 bases). Trimming removed 5 bases at V and 0 bases at J, with 13 bases between. The CDR3 is 14 amino acids. Germline V gene sequence: CDR1 GTSNPN, CDR2 SVGIG (reference sequence).

The J gene is TRBJ2-2, the V gene TRBV6-5; possible D gene TRBD2, 7 bases. Germline CDR1 and CDR2: MNHEY and SVGAGI. The CDR3 runs 15 residues. Trimming shortened V by 4 bases and J by 3 bases, and 12 bases separated the two germline ends. This CDR3 reads CASSLQGGDTGELFF. In DNA form, the CDR3 reads TGTGCCAGCAGTTTACAGGGAGGGGACACCGGGGAGCTGTTTTTT.

This chain links TRBV25-1 with TRBJ2-2; D possibly corresponds to TRBD1 (6 bases). The CDR3 has 17 residues. With 5 bases removed from V and 6 bases from J, the gap between germline ends came to 22 bases. The germline V gene has CDR1 MGHDK and CDR2 SYGVNS. CDR3 nucleotides: TGTGCCAGCAGTCCCATAATGGGGGCGAAGTATGCCGGGGAGCTGTTTTTT. This sequence encodes CASSPIMGAKYAGELFF.

J is TRBJ1-1 and V is TRBV2; TRBD1 might be the D (5 bases). V gave up 6 bases and J gave up 4 bases, with 15 bases separating them. Looked up from germline, CDR1 is SNHLY and CDR2 is FYNNEI. The CDR3 is 14 residues long. The CDR3 protein is CASRGDPGGTEAFF. The CDR3 DNA sequence: TGTGCCAGCAGGGGGGACCCGGGGGGCACTGAAGCTTTCTTT. The variable domain in full, with the rest retrieved from reference TRBV2 and TRBJ1-1, is EPEVTQTPSHQVTQMGQEVILRCVPISNHLYFYWYRQILGQKVEFLVSFYNNEISEKSEIFDDQFSVERPDGSNFTLKIRSTKLEDSAMYFCASRGDPGGTEAFFGQGTRLTVV.

The J gene is TRBJ2-1, the V gene TRBV3-1 (or the pseudogene TRBV3-2); 8 nucleotides match TRBD2. The CDR3 covers 15 residues. Germline V gene sequence: CDR1 LGHDT, CDR2 YNNKEL (reference sequence). Unmatched junction bases numbered 6, after V lost 1 base and J lost 7 bases. As DNA, the CDR3 is TGTGCCAGCAGCCAAGGTCTAGCGGGTTATAATGAGCAGTTCTTC. Translation gives CASSQGLAGYNEQFF.

This clone was seen once. The gene calls are TRBV30 and TRBJ2-3; TRBD2 matches at 7 bases. V lost 5 bases, J lost 4 bases, and 0 bases stayed unmatched. This CDR3 contains 11 residues. Per the germline V gene, CDR1 is GTSNPN and CDR2 is SVGIG (reference sequence). The CDR3 nucleotides are TGTGCCTGGGCGGGAGCAGATACGCAGTATTTT. This encodes CAWAGADTQYF.

The sample holds one count of this clone. The CDR3 nucleotides read TGTGCCAGCTCACCGCCGGGCAGGGTCAACACTGAAGCTTTCTTT. This codes for CASSPPGRVNTEAFF. This chain connects TRBV18 to TRBJ1-1; D might be TRBD1 (5 bases). Trimming shortened V by 3 bases and J by 2 bases, and 13 bases separated the two germline ends. The CDR3 has 15 residues. Germline-derived CDR1 and CDR2 are KGHSH and LQKENI. The full variable domain, its missing parts supplied by reference TRBV18 and TRBJ1-1, is NAGVMQNPRHLVRRRGQEARLRCSPMKGHSHVYWYRQLPEEGLKFMVYLQKENIIDESGMPKERFSAEFPKEGPSILRIQQVVRGDSAAYFCASSPPGRVNTEAFFGQGTRLTVV.

About this clone: One end of the junction does not line up with germline, which may come from a read error. The CDR3 bases are TGTGCTAGCAGCTTCAGACACGGGGAGCTGTTTTTT. This encodes CASSFRHGELFF. The gene calls are TRBV7-7 and TRBJ2-2, with no clear D. Germline-derived CDR1 and CDR2 are SSHAT and FNYEAQ (reference sequence). The CDR3 covers 12 residues.

The CDR3 DNA follows: TGTGCCAGCAGTTGGGCCAGTCGGGAAAAACTGTTTTTT. It encodes CASSWASREKLFF. The chain uses TRBV12-3 or TRBV12-4 and TRBJ1-4; no firm D call. The CDR3 extends over 13 amino acids. V was trimmed by 4 bases and J by 8 bases, leaving 11 bases between them.

This clone occurred a few times. V usage is TRBV14 and J usage is TRBJ1-2, with TRBD1 matching 7 bases. V shed 6 bases and J 4 bases; nucleotides not matched to a gene: 8. The CDR3 is made up of 14 amino acids. The V gene's germline CDR1 is SGHDN and CDR2 FVKESK. DNA of the CDR3: TGTGCCAGCAGTCCGGACAGGTCCAGCTATGGCTACACCTTC. This encodes CASSPDRSSYGYTF.